This TCR beta chain was recorded in a study of T cell responses to AZD1222 COVID-19 vaccine. Overall study context: Pooled together were second doses at about 4 or about 12 weeks. General observations from the study: At baseline, seropositivity was found in only six AZD1222 recipients. Females made up more of the donors, who were largely white British, and clonal diversity may have come out too low.

V was pared by 7 bases and J by 1 base, with 13 bases between. Germline V gives CDR1 LNHDA, CDR2 SQIVND (reference sequence). The CDR3 loop spans 14 amino acids. Note on this clone: Its specificity is not known.

Some clones are missing from TCRdb's copy, which holds only in-frame ones; the method was immunoSEQ multiplex PCR. The sample holds approximately 150,000 clones, more than 85% seen once. Here the sequenced sample was peripheral blood, taken on day 0 of AZD1222 vaccination. The chain has TRBV19 and TRBJ1-1; TRBD1 is a possible D gene (6 bases). This clonotype was obtained from an adult in good health. The CDR3 loop reads CASTNGQSNTEAFF. The DNA for the CDR3 is TGTGCCAGTACCAACGGACAGTCGAACACTGAAGCTTTCTTT. Drawing the rest from reference TRBV19 and TRBJ1-1, the complete variable domain is DGGITQSPKYLFRKEGQNVTLSCEQNLNHDAMYWYRQDPGQGLRLIYYSQIVNDFQKGDIAEGYSVSREKKESFPLTVTSAQKNPTAFYLCASTNGQSNTEAFFGQGTRLTVV.